This TCR beta chain was profiled in a study of radiotherapy plus CTLA-4 blockade in lung cancer. The CDR3 is 12 amino acids. CDR1 and CDR2 from the germline V gene are SGHDT and YYEEEE. The V gene lost 2 bases and the J gene lost 5 bases, with 8 bases spanning the gap. TCRdb keeps only in-frame clones here, not all; method: immunoSEQ multiplex PCR. Of roughly 93,000 clones listed, around 86% are singletons. The sequence was obtained from a human donor with non-small cell lung cancer who had a partial response to radiotherapy plus ipilimumab. This chain connects TRBV5-6 to TRBJ2-7; D remains ambiguous. This sample comprised peripheral blood, obtained from a patient treated with radiotherapy plus ipilimumab. The CDR3 sequence is CASSFNSHEQYF. The CDR3 coding sequence is TGTGCCAGCAGCTTTAACAGCCACGAGCAGTACTTC. The variable domain in full, with the rest retrieved from reference TRBV5-6 and TRBJ2-7, is DAGVTQSPTHLIKTRGQQVTLRCSPKSGHDTVSWYQQALGQGPQFIFQYYEEEERQRGNFPDRFSGHQFPNYSSELNVNALLLGDSALYLCASSFNSHEQYFGPGTRLTVT.